Given below is one T cell receptor beta chain in context. What it recognizes is unknown. This record belongs to a study of T cells in Graves' hyperthyroidism and ophthalmopathy. Study overall: Pretreatment peripheral blood was obtained at initial diagnosis.

Amplified TCR beta CDR3 regions derived from RNA transcripts. With the HTBI primer set, the TCR CDR3 went through a first round of RT-PCR. TCRdb re-analysed the multiplex PCR reads in MiXCR, keeping a single row per CDR3 protein. The sample consists of around 340,000 distinct CDR3 sequences, around 16% of them appearing once. Patients between 18 and 65 years old had hyperthyroidism, newly diagnosed and lasting under 2 months. Exclusion criteria comprised uncontrolled infection, other autoimmune disease, pregnancy or lactation. Study-wide results and limits: Most clonotypes expanded in thyroid above 0.001 were likewise present in blood.

The sequence was obtained from a man aged 30 to 45 with Graves' hyperthyroidism. The sample comprised blood.

The CDR3 protein is CASSKASGVAYEQYF. The CDR3 DNA follows: TGTGCCAGTAGTAAGGCTAGCGGGGTAGCCTACGAGCAGTACTTC. The rearrangement joins TRBV19 to TRBJ2-7, with 9 bases identical to TRBD2. J gave up 2 bases and V 4 bases, and 6 bases lay outside the gene matches. This CDR3 contains 15 residues. Germline V lookup: CDR1 LNHDA, CDR2 SQIVND (reference sequence).